These 17 T cell receptor beta chains share one sample of origin, sequenced in a study of control samples from healthy donors and cancer patients. Method: immunoSEQ multiplex PCR; TCRdb's copy keeps in-frame clones and lacks some. The repertoire includes about 89,000 clones, more than 75% of them detected once, and less than 2.5% sits in the top ten. The source material was blood. These receptors came from a woman aged 40 to 50 in good health.

V gene TRBV4-3 combines with J gene TRBJ2-7; TRBD2 matches 12 bases. The J segment lost 3 bases and the V segment lost 0 bases, leaving 3 bases of the junction unmatched. Germline assignment: CDR1 LGHNA and CDR2 YSLEER. The CDR3 loop spans 16 amino acids. DNA for the CDR3: TGCGCCAGCAGCCAAGAACTAGCGGGGGGTTACTACGAGCAGTACTTC. Amino acid sequence: CASSQELAGGYYEQYF.

The chain is built from TRBV9 and TRBJ1-2; D possibly corresponds to TRBD1 (5 bases). V lost 3 bases and J lost 2, with 11 bases in between. The CDR3 length is 14 residues. Germline loops: CDR1 SGDLS, CDR2 YYNGEE. Written as DNA, the CDR3 is TGTGCCAGCAGCGATAACTCAGGGAACTATGGCTACACCTTC. Its translation is CASSDNSGNYGYTF.

The rearrangement uses TRBV5-8 and TRBJ1-1; 8 positions match TRBD1. This CDR3 has 16 residues. V lost 4 bases, J lost 1 base, and 9 bases stayed unmatched. Germline CDR1 SGHTS, CDR2 YDEGEE. This chain's CDR3 is CASSPARGTGNTEAFF. The CDR3 DNA reads as TGTGCCAGCAGCCCCGCCCGGGGGACAGGGAACACTGAAGCTTTCTTT.

The chain is built from TRBV7-9 and TRBJ2-7; 7 bases are a match to TRBD1. This CDR3 comprises 14 residues. Germline V CDR1 and CDR2: SEHNR, FQNEAQ (reference sequence). V lost 6 bases, J lost 2 bases, and 7 bases stayed unmatched. CDR3 bases: TGTGCCAGCAGTCAGGGGGAATCTCCCTACGAGCAGTACTTC. It encodes CASSQGESPYEQYF.

The chain couples TRBV4-1 to TRBJ2-1; TRBD2 agrees at 8 bases. The CDR3 extends over 18 amino acids. Trimming took 4 bases from V and 8 from J; bases not matched to a gene: 19. Per the germline V gene, CDR1 is MGHRA and CDR2 is YSYEKL. The CDR3 is CASSPSSGLRGGIDEQFF. CDR3 nucleotides: TGCGCCAGCAGCCCGTCTAGCGGTCTACGGGGGGGCATTGATGAGCAGTTCTTC.

This clone has a single count. The rearrangement uses TRBV20-1 and TRBJ1-1; TRBD1 is a possible D gene (5 bases). The CDR3 runs to 15 residues. CDR1 and CDR2 (germline): DFQATT, SNEGSKA (reference sequence). Trimming cost V 5 bases and J 0 bases, with 16 bases left between them. CDR3 region: CSARGDGVMNTEAFF. The CDR3 DNA sequence: TGCAGTGCTCGTGGGGACGGTGTCATGAACACTGAAGCTTTCTTT.

This clone was counted once. The rearrangement links TRBV6-5 to TRBJ1-6; D is undetermined. The V end lost 10 bases, the J end lost 10 bases, and 20 bases lay between the germline ends. The CDR3 length is 14 residues. The germline V gene has CDR1 MNHEY and CDR2 SVGAGI. The chain's CDR3 is CATKRGSELSPLHF. The CDR3 bases are TGTGCCACCAAGAGAGGGTCGGAATTGTCACCCCTCCACTTT.

V is TRBV6-2 or TRBV6-3 and J is TRBJ2-2; D might be TRBD1 (6 bases). The CDR3 extends over 16 amino acids. CDR1 is MNHEY and CDR2 is SVGEGT in the germline V gene. Between the trimmed V and J ends, which lost 1 base and 5 bases, there was a span of 14 bases. This chain's CDR3 is CASSYFQGTSTGELFF. The CDR3 bases are TGTGCCAGCAGTTACTTTCAGGGGACCTCAACCGGGGAGCTGTTTTTT.

The J gene is TRBJ1-4, the V gene TRBV6-2 or TRBV6-3; D is ambiguous. V lost 2 bases, J lost 8 bases, and 6 bases lay in between. CDR1 is MNHEY, CDR2 SVGEGT, per germline. The CDR3 has 12 residues. The CDR3 here is CASSYVGEKLFF. The CDR3 DNA is TGTGCCAGCAGTTACGTCGGGGAAAAACTGTTTTTT.

This chain connects TRBV29-1 to TRBJ1-5, with D perhaps matching TRBD1 (6 bases). Trimming removed 6 bases at V and 6 bases at J, with 18 bases between. Germline-derived CDR1 and CDR2 are SQVTM and ANQGSEA. The CDR3 loop spans 14 amino acids. This chain's CDR3 is CSVGETGGGQPQHF. CDR3 bases: TGCAGCGTCGGGGAGACAGGAGGGGGTCAGCCCCAGCATTTT.

V usage is TRBV4-1 and J usage is TRBJ1-2, with TRBD1 as a possible D gene (5 bases). V dropped 3 bases and J dropped 4 bases, with 15 bases sitting between them. The germline V gene has CDR1 MGHRA and CDR2 YSYEKL. CDR3 length: 15 amino acids. The CDR3: CASSQEAGNVYGYTF. CDR3 coding DNA: TGCGCCAGCAGCCAGGAGGCAGGGAACGTCTATGGCTACACCTTC.

The gene calls are TRBV10-3 and TRBJ1-6; D uncertain. The CDR3 has 14 residues. The V end lost 6 bases, the J end lost 9 bases, and 15 bases lay between the germline ends. Germline lookup yields CDR1 ENHRY and CDR2 SYGVKD. The CDR3 spells CAIRSSRSGSPLHF. In nucleotides, the CDR3 is TGTGCCATCAGATCTAGTCGGTCGGGTTCACCCCTCCACTTT.

The rearrangement joins TRBV3-1 (or the pseudogene TRBV3-2) to TRBJ2-7; D perhaps matches TRBD1 (6 bases). The V gene's germline CDR1 is LGHDT and CDR2 YNNKEL (reference sequence). The ends were cut back, 2 bases at V and 7 bases at J, with 9 bases in the middle. CDR3 size: 12 residues. CDR3 sequence reads: CASSQTGTEQYF. In DNA form, the CDR3 reads TGTGCCAGCAGCCAAACCGGGACAGAGCAGTACTTC.

V usage is TRBV10-2 and J usage is TRBJ1-2; unclear D gene. The CDR3 runs to 11 residues. V lost 3 bases, J lost 12 bases, and 11 bases lay in between. Germline V gene data show CDR1 as WSHSY and CDR2 as SAAADI. CDR3 sequence reads: CASSDRRQNTF. In DNA form, the CDR3 reads TGCGCCAGCAGTGATCGGCGGCAGAACACCTTC.

The chain carries TRBV27 and TRBJ1-5; TRBD1 matches 10 bases. CDR1 and CDR2 (germline): MNHEY, SMNVEV (reference sequence). CDR3 size: 15 residues. V trimming: 3 bases; J trimming: 3 bases; junction bases outside the gene matches: 2. CDR3 sequence (DNA): TGTGCCAGCAGTTTGACAGGGGGCAACAATCAGCCCCAGCATTTT. As protein: CASSLTGGNNQPQHF.

The chain links TRBV18 to TRBJ2-7; D perhaps matches TRBD1 (5 bases). The CDR3 has 12 residues. Between the trimmed V and J ends, which lost 6 bases and 9 bases, there was a span of 15 bases. CDR1 and CDR2 from the germline V gene are KGHSH and LQKENI. CDR3 sequence (DNA): TGTGCCAGCTCCCAGGACACCCTAGGGCAGTACTTC. Protein sequence: CASSQDTLGQYF. The variable domain in full, completed from reference TRBV18 and TRBJ2-7, reads NAGVMQNPRHLVRRRGQEARLRCSPMKGHSHVYWYRQLPEEGLKFMVYLQKENIIDESGMPKERFSAEFPKEGPSILRIQQVVRGDSAAYFCASSQDTLGQYFGPGTRLTVT.

J is TRBJ1-1 and V is TRBV5-1, with 8 nucleotides matching TRBD1. Germline lookup yields CDR1 SGHRS and CDR2 YFSETQ. V lost 4 bases to trimming and J lost 1 base; unmatched junction nucleotides: 6. The CDR3 extends over 15 amino acids. The CDR3 region has the DNA TGCGCCAGCAGCCAGACCGGGACAGGGAACACTGAAGCTTTCTTT. This sequence encodes CASSQTGTGNTEAFF. Filled out from reference TRBV5-1 and TRBJ1-1, the complete variable domain reads KAGVTQTPRYLIKTRGQQVTLSCSPISGHRSVSWYQQTPGQGLQFLFEYFSETQRNKGNFPGRFSGRQFSNSRSEMNVSTLELGDSALYLCASSQTGTGNTEAFFGQGTRLTVV.